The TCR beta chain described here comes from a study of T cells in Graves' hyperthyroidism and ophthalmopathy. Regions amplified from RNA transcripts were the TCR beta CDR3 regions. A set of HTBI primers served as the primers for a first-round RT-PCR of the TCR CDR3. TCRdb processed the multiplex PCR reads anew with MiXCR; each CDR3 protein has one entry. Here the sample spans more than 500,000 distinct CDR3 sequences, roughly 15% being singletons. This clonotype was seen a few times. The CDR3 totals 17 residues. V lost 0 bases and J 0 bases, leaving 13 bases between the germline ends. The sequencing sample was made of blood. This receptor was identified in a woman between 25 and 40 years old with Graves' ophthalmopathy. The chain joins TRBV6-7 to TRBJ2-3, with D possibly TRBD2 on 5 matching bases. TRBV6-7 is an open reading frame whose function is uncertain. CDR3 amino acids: CASSYSSMERSTDTQYF. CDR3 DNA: TGTGCCAGCAGTTACTCGAGCATGGAGCGGAGCACAGATACGCAGTATTTT.